Listed here are 9 T cell receptor beta chains from one sample, sequenced in a study of blood T cells in healthy people across ages. A J-beta primer mix and a sample-barcoded 5' primer were used in a second PCR of roughly 6 to 12 cycles. One entry per CDR3 protein, called by TCRdb with MiXCR from the 5' RACE reads. The table includes some 1.8 million distinct CDR3 sequences, around 42% detected once. The sequencing input was blood. These receptors were collected from a human donor in good health.

The chain couples TRBV9 to TRBJ1-2, with D possibly TRBD1 on 5 matching bases. The CDR3 has 13 residues. V was pared by 2 bases and J by 10 bases, with 15 bases between. Germline assignment: CDR1 SGDLS and CDR2 YYNGEE. The CDR3 region is CASSVGQGLYYTF. CDR3 sequence (DNA): TGTGCCAGCAGCGTCGGGCAGGGACTTTACTACACCTTC. Drawing the rest from reference TRBV9 and TRBJ1-2, the complete variable domain is DSGVTQTPKHLITATGQRVTLRCSPRSGDLSVYWYQQSLDQGLQFLIQYYNGEERAKGNILERFSAQQFPDLHSELNLSSLELGDSALYFCASSVGQGLYYTFGSGTRLTVV.

J is TRBJ1-6 and V is TRBV7-2, with D unclear. The CDR3 extends over 16 amino acids. The germline V gene encodes CDR1 SGHTA and CDR2 FQGNSA. Trimming removed 1 base from V and 10 bases from J, with 17 bases in between. DNA for the CDR3: TGTGCCAGCAGCTTAGTCCCGTCCGGGGAAGGATCACCCCTCCACTTT. Protein: CASSLVPSGEGSPLHF.

The chain is built from TRBV18 and TRBJ1-2, with TRBD1 as a possible D gene (6 bases). Germline CDR1 and CDR2: KGHSH and LQKENI. V was clipped by 3 bases and J by 2 bases, with 10 bases between them. There are 14 residues in the CDR3. The CDR3 DNA reads as TGTGCCAGCTCACCCAACAGGGCAAACTATGGCTACACCTTC. This sequence encodes CASSPNRANYGYTF.

The table lists this clonotype with a few counts. The rearrangement joins TRBV5-1 to TRBJ2-3; no firm D call. The V end was cut by 0 bases, the J end by 2 bases, with 10 bases between. The CDR3 totals 15 residues. Germline values: CDR1 SGHRS, CDR2 YFSETQ. CDR3: CASSLDRLTTDTQYF. CDR3 nucleotide sequence: TGCGCCAGCAGCTTGGATAGACTTACCACAGATACGCAGTATTTT.

V gene TRBV7-9 combines with J gene TRBJ1-6, with D uncertain. Germline CDR1 SEHNR, CDR2 FQNEAQ (reference sequence). V was trimmed by 0 bases and J by 4 bases, leaving 10 bases between them. The CDR3 loop spans 16 amino acids. Here the CDR3 reads CASSLASVQYNSPLHF. The CDR3 nucleotides read TGTGCCAGCAGCTTAGCATCGGTGCAGTATAATTCACCCCTCCACTTT.

V usage is TRBV5-1 and J usage is TRBJ1-1, with 8 nucleotides matching TRBD1. Germline V lookup: CDR1 SGHRS, CDR2 YFSETQ. The CDR3 consists of 16 residues. The junction had 9 bases not matched to a gene; V was cut back by 4 bases and J by 1 base. Here the CDR3 reads CASSVGPGTGNTEAFF. In nucleotides, the CDR3 is TGCGCCAGCAGCGTGGGTCCCGGGACAGGGAACACTGAAGCTTTCTTT.

A few counts support this clonotype. J is TRBJ2-3 and V is TRBV20-1; D perhaps matches TRBD2 (7 bases). V dropped 0 bases and J dropped 0 bases, with 13 bases sitting between them. Germline V gene data show CDR1 as DFQATT and CDR2 as SNEGSKA (reference sequence). CDR3 length: 16 residues. CDR3 loop: CSARDSRGASTDTQYF. In nucleotides, the CDR3 is TGCAGTGCTAGAGACTCACGGGGGGCTAGCACAGATACGCAGTATTTT.

The chain links TRBV5-4 to TRBJ2-1, with 9 bases lining up with TRBD2. J lost 8 bases, V lost 6 bases, and 18 bases had no gene match. Germline assignment: CDR1 SGHNT and CDR2 YYREEE (reference sequence). This CDR3 is built from 17 residues. The CDR3 DNA reads as TGTGCCAGCACCCCTTGGGAGGGACTAGCTAGGTCCGATGAGCAGTTCTTC. It is translated as CASTPWEGLARSDEQFF.

J is TRBJ2-5 and V is TRBV28; TRBD2 agrees at 8 bases. Germline V gene sequence: CDR1 MDHEN, CDR2 SYDVKM. The CDR3 runs to 15 residues. J gave up 4 bases and V 7 bases, and 11 bases lay outside the gene matches. The CDR3 DNA sequence: TGTGCCAGCACGGGGGGGGCGAACCTTAGAGAGACCCAGTACTTC. It is translated as CASTGGANLRETQYF.